The rows below give T cell receptor beta chains drawn from one sample of a study of breast tumors, draining lymph nodes, adjacent tissues. One entry per CDR3 protein, called by TCRdb with MiXCR from the multiplex PCR reads. Among 100,000 to 150,000 distinct CDR3 sequences listed, about 20% were seen once. Sequencing was performed on axillary lymph node tissue. These receptor sequences come from a female donor with breast cancer. Some clones in this sample may be carry-over from other donors' samples. The CDR3 runs from the conserved cysteine through the conserved F or W. D genes are given only for firm matches. Rows may omit the clone size; those that give it use once, few, many or a size class.

.	many	TRBV5-1	TRBJ1-3	CASSLDYSGNTIYF	TGCGCCAGCAGCTTGGACTACTCTGGAAACACCATATATTTT
TRBD1	many	TRBV20-1	TRBJ1-4	CSAKVPRGQDEKLFF	TGCAGTGCTAAGGTACCCAGGGGGCAGGATGAAAAACTGTTTTTT
.	.	TRBV5-4	TRBJ2-4	CASSTKSGLAKNIQYF	TGTGCCAGCAGCACAAAGAGCGGACTAGCCAAAAACATTCAGTACTTC
.	.	TRBV3-1	TRBJ2-2	CASSLQNLGIGELFF	TGTGCCAGCAGCCTCCAGAATCTAGGAATCGGGGAGCTGTTTTTT
.	many	TRBV3-1	TRBJ1-2	CASSHSGRNAGYTF	TGTGCCAGCAGCCACTCAGGAAGGAACGCTGGCTACACCTTC
TRBD2	many	TRBV7-6	TRBJ2-5	CASSPGLAGGRGAQYF	TGTGCCAGCAGCCCAGGACTAGCGGGCGGTAGGGGCGCCCAGTACTTC
TRBD2	many	TRBV19	TRBJ2-3	CASSLGTSGGITQYF	TGTGCCAGTAGTCTCGGGACTAGCGGGGGAATTACGCAGTATTTT
.	many	TRBV5-1	TRBJ2-5	CASRPTYADETQYF	TGCGCCAGCAGACCCACCTACGCAGATGAGACCCAGTACTTC
TRBD2	many	TRBV20-1	TRBJ2-1	CSARVPGGGFDEQFF	TGCAGTGCTAGAGTACCGGGAGGAGGCTTCGATGAGCAGTTCTTC
.	few	TRBV6-1	TRBJ2-6	CASGQKRALSGANVLTF	TGTGCCAGCGGCCAAAAAAGGGCTCTCTCTGGGGCCAACGTCCTGACTTTC
.	many	TRBV12-3/TRBV12-4	TRBJ2-1	CASLPAGGNYNEQFF	TGTGCCAGCCTGCCTGCGGGCGGGAACTACAATGAGCAGTTCTTC
.	many	TRBV5-6	TRBJ2-7	CASSDFQLSYEQYF	TGTGCCAGCAGCGACTTCCAGCTGTCCTACGAGCAGTACTTC
TRBD2	many	TRBV20-1	TRBJ2-1	CSARDGDSGSNNEQFF	TGCAGTGCTAGAGATGGGGATAGCGGGAGCAACAATGAGCAGTTCTTC
.	many	TRBV29-1	TRBJ2-1	CSGKYNEQFF	TGCAGCGGCAAATACAATGAGCAGTTCTTC
TRBD1	many	TRBV12-3/TRBV12-4	TRBJ2-1	CASSRDSHSYNEQFF	TGTGCCAGCAGTCGGGACAGTCACTCCTACAATGAGCAGTTCTTC
.	.	TRBV28	TRBJ1-5	CASSLRGADQPQHF	TGTGCCAGCAGTTTACGGGGGGCTGATCAGCCCCAGCATTTT
.	.	TRBV6-1	TRBJ1-5	CASREARDQPQHF	TGTGCCAGCAGAGAAGCGAGAGATCAGCCCCAGCATTTT
TRBD1	many	TRBV29-1	TRBJ2-7	CSVGNPRQGYEQYF	TGCAGCGTCGGGAATCCGAGACAGGGCTACGAGCAGTACTTC
TRBD1	many	TRBV5-1	TRBJ1-3	CASSPDRKNTIYF	TGCGCCAGCAGCCCGGACAGGAAAAACACCATATATTTT
TRBD1	few	TRBV6-1	TRBJ1-5	CASSLTGQGILSNQPQHF	TGTGCCAGCAGCCTCACGGGACAGGGGATTTTAAGCAATCAGCCCCAGCATTTT
TRBD2	many	TRBV24-1	TRBJ2-5	CATSDFGRGDQETQYF	TGTGCCACCAGTGATTTCGGGCGGGGGGACCAAGAGACCCAGTACTTC
TRBD1	many	TRBV2	TRBJ2-2	CASSDRTGKAGELFF	TGTGCCAGCAGTGATAGGACAGGGAAGGCCGGGGAGCTGTTTTTT
.	many	TRBV15	TRBJ2-5	CATSREGAGAQETQYF	TGTGCCACCAGCAGAGAAGGTGCGGGGGCCCAAGAGACCCAGTACTTC
.	many	TRBV20-1	TRBJ2-7	CSAIRTAMTYEQYF	TGCAGTGCTATCAGGACTGCCATGACCTACGAGCAGTACTTC
.	.	TRBV6-5	TRBJ1-1	CASIDRTEAFF	TGTGCCAGCATCGACAGGACTGAAGCCTTCTTT
TRBD2	many	TRBV25-1	TRBJ2-5	CASSEYSGGETQYF	TGTGCCAGCAGTGAATATAGCGGGGGGGAGACCCAGTACTTC
.	many	TRBV2	TRBJ1-5	CASTLGDRTSQPQHF	TGTGCCAGCACTCTGGGAGACAGGACCAGCCAGCCCCAGCATTTT
.	many	TRBV9	TRBJ1-2	CASSPRTGADYGYTF	TGTGCCAGCAGCCCACGGACGGGGGCGGACTATGGCTACACCTTC
.	many	TRBV30	TRBJ2-7	CAWSRGDTGEQYF	TGTGCCTGGAGTAGGGGGGATACAGGCGAGCAGTACTTC
.	many	TRBV9	TRBJ1-3	CASSVAPEGTIYF	TGTGCCAGCAGCGTAGCCCCCGAGGGGACCATATATTTT
TRBD2	many	TRBV7-2	TRBJ2-2	CASSRSSGGGTGELFF	TGTGCCAGCAGCCGCTCTAGCGGGGGGGGAACCGGGGAGCTGTTTTTT
.	many	TRBV24-1	TRBJ2-3	CATSDLGVGGTDTQYF	TGTGCCACCAGTGATTTGGGGGTAGGGGGCACAGATACGCAGTATTTT
.	many	TRBV5-5	TRBJ2-1	CASSLNVNSYNEQFF	TGTGCCAGCAGCTTGAACGTGAACTCCTACAATGAGCAGTTCTTC
TRBD1	many	TRBV18	TRBJ1-2	CASSRGTGANGYGYTF	TGTGCCAGCTCACGAGGGACAGGGGCGAACGGCTATGGCTACACCTTC
.	many	TRBV6-6	TRBJ1-6	CASSGAVGSPLHF	TGTGCCAGCAGTGGCGCAGTCGGTTCACCCCTCCACTTT
TRBD2	many	TRBV7-9	TRBJ2-1	CASSKGLAGNNEQFF	TGTGCCAGCAGCAAAGGACTAGCGGGAAATAATGAGCAGTTCTTC
.	.	TRBV27	TRBJ1-1	CASSRRPWDTEAFF	TGTGCCAGCAGTCGTAGGCCGTGGGACACTGAAGCTTTCTTT
.	many	TRBV19	TRBJ1-2	CASSIGRSGYTF	TGTGCCAGTAGTATCGGTCGTAGTGGCTACACCTTC
TRBD2	many	TRBV20-1	TRBJ2-3	CSASRLAGGTDTQYF	TGCAGTGCTAGTAGACTAGCGGGAGGGACAGATACGCAGTATTTT
TRBD1	many	TRBV20-1	TRBJ2-1	CSARDRDRGRNEQFF	TGCAGTGCTAGGGACCGGGACAGGGGACGCAATGAGCAGTTCTTC